The 7 T cell receptor beta chains given below trace back to one sample, sequenced in a study of cytomegalovirus exposure and HLA in healthy donors. Researchers ran the PCR with 60 Vbeta and 13 Jbeta primers. Assay: immunoSEQ multiplex PCR; the TCRdb copy retains only in-frame clones and omits some. The sample has around 92,000 clones, around 81% seen once. Specimen: PBMCs. These receptors all come from a man younger than 35 in good health and CMV-seronegative.

The genes are TRBV9 and TRBJ2-1; TRBD2 agrees at 14 bases. This CDR3 has 17 residues. Trimming took 4 bases from V and 2 from J; bases not matched to a gene: 5. Germline loops: CDR1 SGDLS, CDR2 YYNGEE. CDR3 nucleotide sequence: TGTGCCAGCAGCTTAACGACTAGCGGGGGGGCCTACAATGAGCAGTTCTTC. This encodes CASSLTTSGGAYNEQFF.

This sequence joins TRBV19 and TRBJ1-5, with D perhaps TRBD1 (5 bases). The ends were cut back, 0 bases at V and 2 bases at J, with 8 bases in the middle. The CDR3 covers 15 residues. Germline CDR1 is LNHDA and CDR2 is SQIVND (reference sequence). In DNA, the CDR3 is TGTGCCAGTAGTATAGACTGGGGGGGCAATCAGCCCCAGCATTTT. Protein: CASSIDWGGNQPQHF.

The rearrangement uses TRBV6-5 and TRBJ1-2; 8 bases align to TRBD1. Germline V lookup: CDR1 MNHEY, CDR2 SVGAGI. J gave up 6 bases and V 6 bases, and 6 bases lay outside the gene matches. The CDR3 has 13 amino acids. The CDR3 loop is CASRVDRVDGYTF. In DNA, the CDR3 is TGTGCCAGCAGAGTGGACAGGGTGGATGGCTACACCTTC.

This clone was detected only a few times. The chain is built from TRBV19 and TRBJ2-5, with 14 bases that match TRBD2. The CDR3 is 18 amino acids. Germline V CDR1 and CDR2: LNHDA, SQIVND (reference sequence). V dropped 6 bases and J dropped 1; count of bases not matched to a gene: 10. The CDR3 DNA follows: TGTGCCAGTAGGCCTAGGACTAGCGGGGGGACTCTCCAAGAGACCCAGTACTTC. Its protein product is CASRPRTSGGTLQETQYF.

The chain joins TRBV30 to TRBJ1-4, with 8 bases that match TRBD1. The CDR3 is made up of 15 amino acids. The V segment lost 8 bases and the J segment 1 base; nucleotides outside the gene matches: 9. CDR1 is GTSNPN, CDR2 SVGIG, per germline (reference sequence). The DNA of the CDR3 is TGTGCCGGCAACAGGGGGGAGGGAACTAATGAAAAACTGTTTTTT. Its protein is CAGNRGEGTNEKLFF.

The chain combines TRBV6-4 with TRBJ2-1; 9 positions agree with TRBD2. After removal of 7 bases from V and 6 bases from J, the junction contained 4 bases not matched to a gene. CDR3 size: 13 residues. Germline CDR1 and CDR2: MRHNA and SNTAGT. In nucleotides, the CDR3 is TGTGCCAGCAAGGGCGGGGGGGCCAATGAGCAGTTCTTC. Translated, it gives CASKGGGANEQFF.

The gene calls are TRBV7-6 and TRBJ2-2; a weak D match, TRBD1 (5 bases). V was shortened by 4 bases and J by 5 bases, with 8 bases between the two germline ends. The CDR3 is 13 residues long. Germline V gene data show CDR1 as SGHVS and CDR2 as FNYEAQ. The CDR3 DNA reads as TGTGCCAGCAGCTACGCAGGGACCGGGGAGCTGTTTTTT. It yields the protein CASSYAGTGELFF.